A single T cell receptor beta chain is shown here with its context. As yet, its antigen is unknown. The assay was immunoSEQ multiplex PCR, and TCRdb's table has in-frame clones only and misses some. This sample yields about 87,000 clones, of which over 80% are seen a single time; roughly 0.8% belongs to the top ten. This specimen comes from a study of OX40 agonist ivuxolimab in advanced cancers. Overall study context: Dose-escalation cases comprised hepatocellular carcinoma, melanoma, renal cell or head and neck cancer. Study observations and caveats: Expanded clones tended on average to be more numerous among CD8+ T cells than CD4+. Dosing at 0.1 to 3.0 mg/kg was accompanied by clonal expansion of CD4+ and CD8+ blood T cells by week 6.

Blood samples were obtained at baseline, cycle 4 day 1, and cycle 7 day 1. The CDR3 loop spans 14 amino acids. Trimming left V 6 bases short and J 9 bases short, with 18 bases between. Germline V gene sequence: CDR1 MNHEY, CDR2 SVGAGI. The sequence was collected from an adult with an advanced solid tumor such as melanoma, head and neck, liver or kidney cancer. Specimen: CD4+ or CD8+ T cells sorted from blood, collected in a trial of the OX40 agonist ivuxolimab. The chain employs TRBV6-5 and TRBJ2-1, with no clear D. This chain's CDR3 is CASRVPSLVGEQFF. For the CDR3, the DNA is TGTGCCAGCAGAGTCCCCTCACTGGTCGGTGAGCAGTTCTTC.